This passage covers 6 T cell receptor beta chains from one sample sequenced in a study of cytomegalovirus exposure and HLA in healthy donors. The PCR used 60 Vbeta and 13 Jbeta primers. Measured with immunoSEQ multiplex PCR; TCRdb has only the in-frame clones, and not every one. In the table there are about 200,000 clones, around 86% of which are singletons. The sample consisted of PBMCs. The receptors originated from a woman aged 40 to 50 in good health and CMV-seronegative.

The CDR3 loop reads CSVAGDEQYF. The CDR3 DNA sequence: TGCAGCGTCGCGGGGGACGAGCAGTACTTC. V and J are TRBV29-1 and TRBJ2-7; the match to TRBD2 covers 7 bases. The J segment lost 5 bases and the V segment lost 6 bases, leaving 1 base of the junction unmatched. Germline loops: CDR1 SQVTM, CDR2 ANQGSEA. This CDR3 contains 10 residues.

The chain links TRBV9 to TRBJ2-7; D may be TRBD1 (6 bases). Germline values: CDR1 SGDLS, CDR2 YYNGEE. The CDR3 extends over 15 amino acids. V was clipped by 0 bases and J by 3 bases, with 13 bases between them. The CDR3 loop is CASSVANRVGYEQYF. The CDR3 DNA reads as TGTGCCAGCAGCGTAGCAAACAGGGTCGGCTACGAGCAGTACTTC. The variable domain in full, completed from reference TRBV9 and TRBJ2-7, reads DSGVTQTPKHLITATGQRVTLRCSPRSGDLSVYWYQQSLDQGLQFLIQYYNGEERAKGNILERFSAQQFPDLHSELNLSSLELGDSALYFCASSVANRVGYEQYFGPGTRLTVT.

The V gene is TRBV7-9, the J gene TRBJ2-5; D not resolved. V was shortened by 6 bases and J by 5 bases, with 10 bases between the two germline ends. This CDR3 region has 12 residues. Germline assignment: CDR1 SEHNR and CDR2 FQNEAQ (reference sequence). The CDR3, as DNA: TGTGCCAGCAGTCCTAGTAGGGAGACCCAGTACTTC. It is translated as CASSPSRETQYF.

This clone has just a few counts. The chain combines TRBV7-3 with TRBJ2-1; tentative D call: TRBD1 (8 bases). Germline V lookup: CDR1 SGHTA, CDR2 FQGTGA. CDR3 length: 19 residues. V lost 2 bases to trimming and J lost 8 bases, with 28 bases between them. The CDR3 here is CASSLGQGKEGGLGYEQFF. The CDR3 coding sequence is TGTGCCAGCAGCTTAGGACAGGGTAAAGAAGGAGGACTAGGCTATGAGCAGTTCTTC.

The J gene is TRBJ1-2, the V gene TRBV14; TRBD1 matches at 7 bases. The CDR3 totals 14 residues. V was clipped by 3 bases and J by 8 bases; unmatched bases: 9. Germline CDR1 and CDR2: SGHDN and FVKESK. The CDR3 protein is CASSQQQGMVGYTF. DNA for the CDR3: TGTGCCAGCAGCCAGCAACAGGGGATGGTGGGCTACACCTTC.

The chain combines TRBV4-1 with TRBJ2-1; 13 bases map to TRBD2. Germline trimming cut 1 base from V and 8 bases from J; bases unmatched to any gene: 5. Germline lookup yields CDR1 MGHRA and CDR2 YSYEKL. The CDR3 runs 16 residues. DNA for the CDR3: TGCGCCAGCAGCCAAGTGGGGACTAGCGGGAACTATGAGCAGTTCTTC. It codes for CASSQVGTSGNYEQFF.